Included here is one T cell receptor (beta chain) sequence, with context. Both iRepertoire HTBI primers and Arm-PCR of CDR3 regions were used to build the TCR beta libraries. Each CDR3 protein is one row after TCRdb ran MiXCR on the multiplex PCR reads. Among more than 400,000 distinct CDR3 sequences listed, around 17% were seen once. The time point: newly diagnosed GD, antithyroid drugs for less than 3 months. PBMCs provided the RNA from which the TCR library was made. The CDR3 is 15 residues long. Germline V lookup: CDR1 SGHRS, CDR2 YFSETQ. V was clipped by 6 bases and J by 2 bases, with 15 bases between them. This specimen belongs to a study of regulatory T cells in long-lasting Graves disease. Study information: Prior antithyroid drug treatment in newly diagnosed Graves' patients lasted under 3 months.

The same data also contributed to another study, on T cells in Graves' hyperthyroidism and ophthalmopathy. That paper notes: Graves' hyperthyroidism was deemed stable given no ophthalmopathy progression within 18 months.

The J gene is TRBJ2-1, the V gene TRBV5-1; a weak D match, TRBD2 (6 bases). The sequence derives from a woman aged 25 to 39 with Graves disease. Sequenced here: peripheral blood mononuclear cells (PBMCs), sampled at new diagnosis, from a patient treated with antithyroid drugs. The CDR3 coding sequence is TGCGCCAGCAAATCGGGGGTTACCGCCTACAATGAGCAGTTCTTC. This sequence encodes CASKSGVTAYNEQFF.